The rows below give T cell receptor beta chains drawn from one sample of a study of T cell responses to AZD1222 COVID-19 vaccine. The method was immunoSEQ multiplex PCR; TCRdb's version includes in-frame clones alone and lacks a portion of them. This sample carries roughly 100,000 clones, around nine tenths of them seen once, and the ten largest clones take around 8.7%. The specimen comprised peripheral blood, sampled on day 0 of AZD1222 vaccination. The receptors derive from an adult in good health. Both conserved end residues are part of each CDR3. A D gene is named only where the DNA matches it firmly. Size is omitted from some rows. Given values are once, few, many or a class for expanded clones.

D | J | V | size | DNA | CDR3
. | TRBJ1-4 | TRBV6-5 | . | TGTGCCAGCAGTTACGCCGGGGGTACTAATGAAAAACTGTTTTTT | CASSYAGGTNEKLFF
TRBD1 | TRBJ2-3 | TRBV5-1 | . | TGCGCCAGCAGCTGGGACAGGGAGCGCACAGATACGCAGTATTTT | CASSWDRERTDTQYF
. | TRBJ1-4 | TRBV7-2 | . | TGTACCAGCAGCTTATGGGCAGCCACTAATGAAAAACTGTTTTTT | CTSSLWAATNEKLFF
TRBD1 | TRBJ1-4 | TRBV30 | . | TGTGCCTGGAGTGTATTCTGGGACAGGGGGTCAACTAATGAAAAACTGTTTTTT | CAWSVFWDRGSTNEKLFF
. | TRBJ2-1 | TRBV15 | . | TGTGCCACCAGCAGAGGCCAGGCGTACAATGAGCAGTTCTTC | CATSRGQAYNEQFF
TRBD2 | TRBJ2-7 | TRBV11-2 | . | TGTGCCAGCAGCCAAGGACTAGCGGGCTCCTACGAGCAGTACTTC | CASSQGLAGSYEQYF
TRBD1 | TRBJ1-5 | TRBV7-8 | few | TGTGCCAGCAGCTTATTGGGTCCCGACAGGGGCGATCAGCCCCAGCATTTT | CASSLLGPDRGDQPQHF
. | TRBJ1-1 | TRBV9 | . | TGTGCCAGCAGCGTATCTTGGGGCGAGAACACTGAAGCTTTCTTT | CASSVSWGENTEAFF
. | TRBJ1-5 | TRBV6-2/TRBV6-3 | . | TGTGCCAGCAGTTACTCGGGGGCTAGCAATCAGCCCCAGCATTTT | CASSYSGASNQPQHF
. | TRBJ1-6 | TRBV7-9 | . | TGTGCCAGTAGCCCCAAAGGGGAGAATTCACCCCTCCACTTT | CASSPKGENSPLHF
TRBD2 | TRBJ2-7 | TRBV27 | . | TGTGCCAGCAGTTCGGGGGGGGTTATTAAGTACTTC | CASSSGGVIKYF
. | TRBJ1-3 | TRBV7-3 | once | TGTGCCAGCAGCTTAAAGAGTGCAGGGATCTCTGGAAACACCATATATTTT | CASSLKSAGISGNTIYF
TRBD1 | TRBJ1-2 | TRBV7-9 | . | TGTGCCAGCAGCGATTACGGGACAGAGTCACTAAAGGGAGGCTACACCTTC | CASSDYGTESLKGGYTF
. | TRBJ2-7 | TRBV19 | . | TGTGCCAGTAGATCCTTAGCGTCGAGCTCCTACGAGCAGTACTTC | CASRSLASSSYEQYF
. | TRBJ1-5 | TRBV7-9 | . | TGTGCCAGCAGCCCGGACGTGTCGAGCAATCAGCCCCAGCATTTT | CASSPDVSSNQPQHF
. | TRBJ2-5 | TRBV24-1 | . | TGTGCCACCAGTTTCGGCTCCCAAGAGACCCAGTACTTC | CATSFGSQETQYF
. | TRBJ2-3 | TRBV4-1 | . | TGCGCCAGCAGCCAGCCCATTAGCACAGATACGCAGTATTTT | CASSQPISTDTQYF
TRBD1 | TRBJ1-1 | TRBV3-1/TRBV3-2 | . | TGTGCCAGCAGTATTACAGGGGGCACTGAAGCTTTCTTT | CASSITGGTEAFF
. | TRBJ2-1 | TRBV3-1/TRBV3-2 | . | TGTGCCAGCAGCCAAGATCGAGGCAGCCCTGGGTTCTTC | CASSQDRGSPGFF
TRBD1 | TRBJ2-7 | TRBV4-2 | . | TGTGCCAGCAGCCCTCAGACAGGGATCTCCTACGAGCAGTACTTC | CASSPQTGISYEQYF
. | TRBJ2-5 | TRBV2 | . | TGTGCCAGTTTAGGGTTGCAGACCCAGTACTTC | CASLGLQTQYF
TRBD1 | TRBJ2-3 | TRBV19 | . | TGTGCCAGTAAAACCGGGACAGCTTCTAGCACAGATACGCAGTATTTT | CASKTGTASSTDTQYF
. | TRBJ1-2 | TRBV21-1 | many | TGTGCCAGCAGCAAAAGACTGATCTATGGCTACACCTTC | CASSKRLIYGYTF
. | TRBJ1-2 | TRBV27 | . | TGTGCCAGCAGTTTCCAGCCTGATGGGCAACTCTATGGCTACACCTTC | CASSFQPDGQLYGYTF
TRBD1 | TRBJ1-1 | TRBV6-5 | . | TGTGCCAGCAGCGGCGGGACAGCAAGCGGGACTGAAGCTTTCTTT | CASSGGTASGTEAFF
. | TRBJ2-7 | TRBV27 | . | TGTGCCAGCAGTTGGGCGCCCGACCTCTACGAGCAGTACTTC | CASSWAPDLYEQYF
TRBD1 | TRBJ2-7 | TRBV28 | . | TGTGCCAGCAGTTTGGTAGTGGGACAGACCTACGAGCAGTACTTC | CASSLVVGQTYEQYF
TRBD1 | TRBJ1-5 | TRBV5-3 | . | TGTGCCAGAAGCTTGGACAGGGGGCGAGATGGGGGCAATCAGCCCCAGCATTTT | CARSLDRGRDGGNQPQHF
. | TRBJ1-6 | TRBV20-1 | . | TGCAGTGCTAGTGCGCAGGGAGATTCACCCCTCCACTTT | CSASAQGDSPLHF
. | TRBJ2-3 | TRBV7-9 | . | TGTGCCAGCAGCTTAGAGGTGAGGGGAAGATTTACAGATACGCAGTATTTT | CASSLEVRGRFTDTQYF
. | TRBJ2-2 | TRBV21-1 | once | TGTGCCAGCAGCAAAGAGGGCCCGAACACCGGGGAGCTGTTTTTT | CASSKEGPNTGELFF
. | TRBJ1-5 | TRBV27 | . | TGTGCCAGCAGTTTATCGAGTCGCAATCAGCCCCAGCATTTT | CASSLSSRNQPQHF
. | TRBJ1-2 | TRBV28 | once | TGTGCCAGCAGTAGGGGGGGGTATGGCTACACCTTC | CASSRGGYGYTF
TRBD2 | TRBJ2-1 | TRBV27 | . | TGTGCCAGCAGGGTAGGGCTAGCGGGAGTTGGTGAGCAGTTCTTC | CASRVGLAGVGEQFF
TRBD2 | TRBJ2-1 | TRBV28 | . | TGTGCCAGCAGTCGTAGCGGGAGCTCCTACAATGAGCAGTTCTTC | CASSRSGSSYNEQFF
. | TRBJ2-1 | TRBV10-3 | few | TGTGCCATCAGTGACGGCCTTTGGGGGGAGTTCTTC | CAISDGLWGEFF
TRBD2 | TRBJ2-2 | TRBV5-1 | few | TGCGCCAGCAGCTTCCGAAGGGGACTAGCGGACCGCACCGGGGAGCTGTTTTTT | CASSFRRGLADRTGELFF
. | TRBJ1-3 | TRBV4-2 | . | TGTGCCAGCAGCCAAGGAGACCGGGGAAACACCATATATTTT | CASSQGDRGNTIYF